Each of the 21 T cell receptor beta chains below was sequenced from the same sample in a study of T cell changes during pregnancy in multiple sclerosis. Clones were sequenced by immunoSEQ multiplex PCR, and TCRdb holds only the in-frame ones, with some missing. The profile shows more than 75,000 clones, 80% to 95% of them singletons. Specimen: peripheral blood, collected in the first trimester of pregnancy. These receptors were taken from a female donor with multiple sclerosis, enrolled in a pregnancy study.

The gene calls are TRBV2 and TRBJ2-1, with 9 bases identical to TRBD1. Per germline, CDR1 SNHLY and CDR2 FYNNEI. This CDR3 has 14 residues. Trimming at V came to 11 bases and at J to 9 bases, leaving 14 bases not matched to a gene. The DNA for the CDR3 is TGTGCCTCCAAGACCGGGACAGGGAATGTTGAGCAGTTCTTC. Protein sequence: CASKTGTGNVEQFF.

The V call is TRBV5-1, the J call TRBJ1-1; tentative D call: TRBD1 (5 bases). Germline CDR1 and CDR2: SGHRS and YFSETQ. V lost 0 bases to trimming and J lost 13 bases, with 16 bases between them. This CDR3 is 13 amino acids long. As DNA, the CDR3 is TGCGCCAGCAGCTTGGCAGGGCCCTCAGAGGATTTCTTT. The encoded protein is CASSLAGPSEDFF.

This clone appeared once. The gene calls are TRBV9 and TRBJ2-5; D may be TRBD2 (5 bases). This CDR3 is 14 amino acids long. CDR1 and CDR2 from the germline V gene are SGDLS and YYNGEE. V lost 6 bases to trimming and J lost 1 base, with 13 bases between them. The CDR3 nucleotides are TGTGCCAGCAACGAGGGCCGGGTCCAAGAGACCCAGTACTTC. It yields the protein CASNEGRVQETQYF.

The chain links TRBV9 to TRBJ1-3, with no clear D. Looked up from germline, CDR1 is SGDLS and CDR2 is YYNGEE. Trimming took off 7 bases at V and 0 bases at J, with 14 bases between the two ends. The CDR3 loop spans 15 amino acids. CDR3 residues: CASGSLGNSGNTIYF. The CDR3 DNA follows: TGTGCCAGCGGGAGTCTGGGGAACTCTGGAAACACCATATATTTT.

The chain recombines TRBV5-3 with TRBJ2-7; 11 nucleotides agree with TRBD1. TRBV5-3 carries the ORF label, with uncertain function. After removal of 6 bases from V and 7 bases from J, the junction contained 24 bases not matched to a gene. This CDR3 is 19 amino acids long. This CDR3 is CARTFWGQGGKLARGEQYF. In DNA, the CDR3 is TGTGCCAGAACCTTTTGGGGACAGGGGGGGAAGTTAGCCCGGGGGGAGCAGTACTTC.

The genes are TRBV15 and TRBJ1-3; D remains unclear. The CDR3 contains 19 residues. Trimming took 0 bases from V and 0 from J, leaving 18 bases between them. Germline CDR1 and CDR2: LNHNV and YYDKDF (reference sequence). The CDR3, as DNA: TGTGCCACCAGCAGAGATTCCCTAAGCTATGGGCCCTCTGGAAACACCATATATTTT. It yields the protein CATSRDSLSYGPSGNTIYF.

The CDR3 DNA follows: TGCAGCGTTGTCTACAGGGACACTGAAGCTTTCTTT. Its translation: CSVVYRDTEAFF. This chain connects TRBV29-1 to TRBJ1-1; weak D call: TRBD1 (6 bases). This CDR3 is built from 12 residues. Trimming cost V 4 bases and J 3 bases, with 9 bases left between them. The germline V gene has CDR1 SQVTM and CDR2 ANQGSEA. The full variable domain, rest sourced from reference TRBV29-1 and TRBJ1-1, is SAVISQKPSRDICQRGTSLTIQCQVDSQVTMMFWYRQQPGQSLTLIATANQGSEATYESGFVIDKFPISRPNLTFSTLTVSNMSPEDSSIYLCSVVYRDTEAFFGQGTRLTVV.

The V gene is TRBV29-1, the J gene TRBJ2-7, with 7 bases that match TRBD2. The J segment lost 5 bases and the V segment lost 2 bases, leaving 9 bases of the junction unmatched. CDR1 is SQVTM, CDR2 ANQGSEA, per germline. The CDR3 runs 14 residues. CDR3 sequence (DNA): TGCAGCGTTGAAAGCGGGACTAAAGGGGACGAGCAGTACTTC. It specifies CSVESGTKGDEQYF.

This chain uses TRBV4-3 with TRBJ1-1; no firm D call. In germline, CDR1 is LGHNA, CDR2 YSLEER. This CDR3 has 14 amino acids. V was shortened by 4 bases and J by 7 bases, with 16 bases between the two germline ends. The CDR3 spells CASSLGPGAVEAFF. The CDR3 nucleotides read TGCGCCAGCAGCCTCGGTCCCGGAGCAGTTGAAGCTTTCTTT.

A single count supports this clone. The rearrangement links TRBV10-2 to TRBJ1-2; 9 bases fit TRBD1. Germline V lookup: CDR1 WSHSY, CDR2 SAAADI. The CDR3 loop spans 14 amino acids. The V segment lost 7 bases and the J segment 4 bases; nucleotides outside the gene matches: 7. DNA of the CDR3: TGCGCCAGCAACGGACAGGGGATAATCTATGGCTACACCTTC. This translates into CASNGQGIIYGYTF.

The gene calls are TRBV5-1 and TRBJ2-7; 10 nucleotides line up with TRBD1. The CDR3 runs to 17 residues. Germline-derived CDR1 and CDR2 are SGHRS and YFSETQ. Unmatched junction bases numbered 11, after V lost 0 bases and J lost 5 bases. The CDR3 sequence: CASSLASLRDRGHEQYF. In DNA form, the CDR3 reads TGCGCCAGCAGCTTGGCTTCCCTCCGGGACAGGGGCCACGAGCAGTACTTC.

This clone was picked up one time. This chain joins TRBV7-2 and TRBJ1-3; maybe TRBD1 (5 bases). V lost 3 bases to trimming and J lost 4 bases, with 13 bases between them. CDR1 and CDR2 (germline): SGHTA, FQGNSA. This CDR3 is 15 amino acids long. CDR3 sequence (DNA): TGTGCCAGCAGCTTTAACACAGGACCCGGAAACACCATATATTTT. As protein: CASSFNTGPGNTIYF.

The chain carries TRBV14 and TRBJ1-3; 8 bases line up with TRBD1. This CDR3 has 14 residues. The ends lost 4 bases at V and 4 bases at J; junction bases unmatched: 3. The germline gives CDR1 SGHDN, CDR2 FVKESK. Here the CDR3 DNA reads TGTGCCAGCAGCCGGACAGGGTTCGGAAACACCATATATTTT. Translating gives CASSRTGFGNTIYF.

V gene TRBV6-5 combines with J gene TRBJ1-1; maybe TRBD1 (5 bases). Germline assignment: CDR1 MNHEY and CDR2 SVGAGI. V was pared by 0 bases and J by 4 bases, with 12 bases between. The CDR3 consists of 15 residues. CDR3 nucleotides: TGTGCCAGCAGTTACTCGTGGGGGGAGGGCACTGAAGCTTTCTTT. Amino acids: CASSYSWGEGTEAFF.

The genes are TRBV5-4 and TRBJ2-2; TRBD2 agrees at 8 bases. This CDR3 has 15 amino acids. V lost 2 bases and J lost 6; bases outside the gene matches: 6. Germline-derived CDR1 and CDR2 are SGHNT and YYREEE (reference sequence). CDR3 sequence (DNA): TGTGCCAGCAGCTTAGCGGGAGAAGGATCCGGGGAGCTGTTTTTT. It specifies CASSLAGEGSGELFF.

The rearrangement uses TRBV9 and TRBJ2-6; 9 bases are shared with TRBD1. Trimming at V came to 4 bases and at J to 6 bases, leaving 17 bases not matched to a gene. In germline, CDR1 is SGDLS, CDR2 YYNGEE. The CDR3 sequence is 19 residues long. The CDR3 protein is CASSSPGTGLTLAANVLTF. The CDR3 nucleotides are TGTGCCAGCAGCTCACCCGGGACAGGGTTAACTCTTGCGGCCAACGTCCTGACTTTC.

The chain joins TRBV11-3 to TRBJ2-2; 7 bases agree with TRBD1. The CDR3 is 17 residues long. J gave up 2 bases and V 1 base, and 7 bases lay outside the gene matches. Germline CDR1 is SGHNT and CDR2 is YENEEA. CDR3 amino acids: CASSLGQGEVNTGELFF. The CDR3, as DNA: TGTGCCAGCAGCTTAGGACAGGGTGAGGTTAACACCGGGGAGCTGTTTTTT.

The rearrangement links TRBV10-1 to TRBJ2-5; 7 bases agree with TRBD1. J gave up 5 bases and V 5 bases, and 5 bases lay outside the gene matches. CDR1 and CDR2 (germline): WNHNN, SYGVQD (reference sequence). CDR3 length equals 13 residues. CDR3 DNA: TGCGCCAGCAGTACAGGGGTCAGGGAGACCCAGTACTTC. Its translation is CASSTGVRETQYF.

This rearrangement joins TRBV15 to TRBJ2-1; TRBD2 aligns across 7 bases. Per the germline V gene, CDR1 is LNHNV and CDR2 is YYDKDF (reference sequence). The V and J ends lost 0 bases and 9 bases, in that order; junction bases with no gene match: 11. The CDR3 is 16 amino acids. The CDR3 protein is CATSRDNGEGWSEQFF. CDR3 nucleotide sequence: TGTGCCACCAGCAGAGATAATGGGGAGGGTTGGAGTGAGCAGTTCTTC.

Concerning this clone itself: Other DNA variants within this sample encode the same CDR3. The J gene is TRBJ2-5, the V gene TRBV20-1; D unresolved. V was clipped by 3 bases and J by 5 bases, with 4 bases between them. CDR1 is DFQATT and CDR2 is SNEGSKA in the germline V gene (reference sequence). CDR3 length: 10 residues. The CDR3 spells CSARRETQYF. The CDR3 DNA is TGCAGTGCTAGGAGGGAGACCCAGTACTTC.

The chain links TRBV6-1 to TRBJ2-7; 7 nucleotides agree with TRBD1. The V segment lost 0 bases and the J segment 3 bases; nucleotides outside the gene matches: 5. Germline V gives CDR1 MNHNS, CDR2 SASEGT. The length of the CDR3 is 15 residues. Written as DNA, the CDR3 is TGTGCCAGCAGTGAAGCGAGGCAGGGGGTCTACGAGCAGTACTTC. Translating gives CASSEARQGVYEQYF.